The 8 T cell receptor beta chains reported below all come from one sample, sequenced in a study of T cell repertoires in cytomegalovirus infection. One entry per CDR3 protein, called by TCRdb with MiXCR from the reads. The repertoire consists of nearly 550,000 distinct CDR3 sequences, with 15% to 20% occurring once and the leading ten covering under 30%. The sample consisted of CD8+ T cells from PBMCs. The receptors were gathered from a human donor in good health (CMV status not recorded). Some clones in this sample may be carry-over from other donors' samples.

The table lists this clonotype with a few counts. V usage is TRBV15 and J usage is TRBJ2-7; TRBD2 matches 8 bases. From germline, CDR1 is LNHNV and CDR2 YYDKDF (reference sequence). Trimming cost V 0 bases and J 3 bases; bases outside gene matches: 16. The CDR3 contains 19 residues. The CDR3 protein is CATSRDRGGESIGYYEQYF. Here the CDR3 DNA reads TGTGCCACCAGCAGAGATCGGGGGGGCGAATCGATTGGCTACTACGAGCAGTACTTC. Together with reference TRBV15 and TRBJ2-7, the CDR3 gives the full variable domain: DAMVIQNPRYQVTQFGKPVTLSCSQTLNHNVMYWYQQKSSQAPKLLFHYYDKDFNNEADTPDNFQSRRPNTSFCFLDIRSPGLGDTAMYLCATSRDRGGESIGYYEQYFGPGTRLTVT.

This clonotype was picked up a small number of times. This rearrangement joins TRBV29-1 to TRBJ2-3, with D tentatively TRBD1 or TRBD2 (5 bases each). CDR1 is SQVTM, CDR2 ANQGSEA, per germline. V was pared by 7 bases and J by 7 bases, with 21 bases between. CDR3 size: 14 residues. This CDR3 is CSAWPGTQHYTQYF. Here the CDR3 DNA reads TGCAGCGCCTGGCCCGGGACCCAGCATTATACGCAGTATTTT.

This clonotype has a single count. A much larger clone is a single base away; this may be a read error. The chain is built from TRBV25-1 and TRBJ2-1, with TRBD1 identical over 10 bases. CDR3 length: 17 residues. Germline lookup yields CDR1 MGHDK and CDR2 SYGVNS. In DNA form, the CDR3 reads TGTGACAGCAGTGAATCCGGGACAGGGGATTATGACAATGAGCAGTTCTTC. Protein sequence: CDSSESGTGDYDNEQFF.

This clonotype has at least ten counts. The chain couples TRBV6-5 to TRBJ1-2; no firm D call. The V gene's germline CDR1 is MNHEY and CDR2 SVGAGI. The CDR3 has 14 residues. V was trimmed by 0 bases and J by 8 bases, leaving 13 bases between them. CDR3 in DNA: TGTGCCAGCAGTTACTCGACAAGGGCCGGAGGCTACACCTTC. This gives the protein CASSYSTRAGGYTF.

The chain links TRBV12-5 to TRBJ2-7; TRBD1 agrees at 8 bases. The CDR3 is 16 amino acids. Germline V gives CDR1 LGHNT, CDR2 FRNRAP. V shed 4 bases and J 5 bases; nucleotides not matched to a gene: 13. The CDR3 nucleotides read TGTGCTAGTGGTTCGGGAGACAGGGGTCGTACAGACGAGCAGTACTTC. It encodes CASGSGDRGRTDEQYF.

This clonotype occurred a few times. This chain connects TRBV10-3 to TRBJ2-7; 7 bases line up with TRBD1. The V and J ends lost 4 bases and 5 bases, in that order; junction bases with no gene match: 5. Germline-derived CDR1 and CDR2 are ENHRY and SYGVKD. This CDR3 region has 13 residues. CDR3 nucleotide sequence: TGTGCCATCAGTGGCCGGGACAGCGACGAGCAGTACTTC. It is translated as CAISGRDSDEQYF.

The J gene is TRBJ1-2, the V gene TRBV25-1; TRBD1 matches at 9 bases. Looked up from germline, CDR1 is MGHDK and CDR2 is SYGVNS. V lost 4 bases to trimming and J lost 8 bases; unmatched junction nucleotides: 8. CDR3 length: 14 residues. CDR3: CASSVLGTGKGYTF. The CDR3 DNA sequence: TGTGCCAGCAGTGTATTGGGGACAGGGAAGGGCTACACCTTC.

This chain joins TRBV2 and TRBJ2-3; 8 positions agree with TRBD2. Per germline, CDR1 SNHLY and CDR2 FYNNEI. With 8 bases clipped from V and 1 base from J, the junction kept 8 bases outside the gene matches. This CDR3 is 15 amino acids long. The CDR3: CASPSGRAGTDTQYF. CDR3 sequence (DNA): TGTGCCAGCCCTTCCGGGAGGGCCGGCACAGATACGCAGTATTTT.